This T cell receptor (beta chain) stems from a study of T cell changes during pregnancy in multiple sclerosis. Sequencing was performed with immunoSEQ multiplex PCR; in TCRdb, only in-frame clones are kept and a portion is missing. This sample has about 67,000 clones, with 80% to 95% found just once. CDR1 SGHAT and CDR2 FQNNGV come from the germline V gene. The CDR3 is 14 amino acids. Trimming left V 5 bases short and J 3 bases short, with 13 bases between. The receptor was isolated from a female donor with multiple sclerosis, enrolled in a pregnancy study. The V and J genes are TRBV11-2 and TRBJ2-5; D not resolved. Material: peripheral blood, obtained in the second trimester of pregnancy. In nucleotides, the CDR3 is TGTGCCAGCAGCCGCCCCCCGGGTGAAGAGACCCAGTACTTC. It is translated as CASSRPPGEETQYF.